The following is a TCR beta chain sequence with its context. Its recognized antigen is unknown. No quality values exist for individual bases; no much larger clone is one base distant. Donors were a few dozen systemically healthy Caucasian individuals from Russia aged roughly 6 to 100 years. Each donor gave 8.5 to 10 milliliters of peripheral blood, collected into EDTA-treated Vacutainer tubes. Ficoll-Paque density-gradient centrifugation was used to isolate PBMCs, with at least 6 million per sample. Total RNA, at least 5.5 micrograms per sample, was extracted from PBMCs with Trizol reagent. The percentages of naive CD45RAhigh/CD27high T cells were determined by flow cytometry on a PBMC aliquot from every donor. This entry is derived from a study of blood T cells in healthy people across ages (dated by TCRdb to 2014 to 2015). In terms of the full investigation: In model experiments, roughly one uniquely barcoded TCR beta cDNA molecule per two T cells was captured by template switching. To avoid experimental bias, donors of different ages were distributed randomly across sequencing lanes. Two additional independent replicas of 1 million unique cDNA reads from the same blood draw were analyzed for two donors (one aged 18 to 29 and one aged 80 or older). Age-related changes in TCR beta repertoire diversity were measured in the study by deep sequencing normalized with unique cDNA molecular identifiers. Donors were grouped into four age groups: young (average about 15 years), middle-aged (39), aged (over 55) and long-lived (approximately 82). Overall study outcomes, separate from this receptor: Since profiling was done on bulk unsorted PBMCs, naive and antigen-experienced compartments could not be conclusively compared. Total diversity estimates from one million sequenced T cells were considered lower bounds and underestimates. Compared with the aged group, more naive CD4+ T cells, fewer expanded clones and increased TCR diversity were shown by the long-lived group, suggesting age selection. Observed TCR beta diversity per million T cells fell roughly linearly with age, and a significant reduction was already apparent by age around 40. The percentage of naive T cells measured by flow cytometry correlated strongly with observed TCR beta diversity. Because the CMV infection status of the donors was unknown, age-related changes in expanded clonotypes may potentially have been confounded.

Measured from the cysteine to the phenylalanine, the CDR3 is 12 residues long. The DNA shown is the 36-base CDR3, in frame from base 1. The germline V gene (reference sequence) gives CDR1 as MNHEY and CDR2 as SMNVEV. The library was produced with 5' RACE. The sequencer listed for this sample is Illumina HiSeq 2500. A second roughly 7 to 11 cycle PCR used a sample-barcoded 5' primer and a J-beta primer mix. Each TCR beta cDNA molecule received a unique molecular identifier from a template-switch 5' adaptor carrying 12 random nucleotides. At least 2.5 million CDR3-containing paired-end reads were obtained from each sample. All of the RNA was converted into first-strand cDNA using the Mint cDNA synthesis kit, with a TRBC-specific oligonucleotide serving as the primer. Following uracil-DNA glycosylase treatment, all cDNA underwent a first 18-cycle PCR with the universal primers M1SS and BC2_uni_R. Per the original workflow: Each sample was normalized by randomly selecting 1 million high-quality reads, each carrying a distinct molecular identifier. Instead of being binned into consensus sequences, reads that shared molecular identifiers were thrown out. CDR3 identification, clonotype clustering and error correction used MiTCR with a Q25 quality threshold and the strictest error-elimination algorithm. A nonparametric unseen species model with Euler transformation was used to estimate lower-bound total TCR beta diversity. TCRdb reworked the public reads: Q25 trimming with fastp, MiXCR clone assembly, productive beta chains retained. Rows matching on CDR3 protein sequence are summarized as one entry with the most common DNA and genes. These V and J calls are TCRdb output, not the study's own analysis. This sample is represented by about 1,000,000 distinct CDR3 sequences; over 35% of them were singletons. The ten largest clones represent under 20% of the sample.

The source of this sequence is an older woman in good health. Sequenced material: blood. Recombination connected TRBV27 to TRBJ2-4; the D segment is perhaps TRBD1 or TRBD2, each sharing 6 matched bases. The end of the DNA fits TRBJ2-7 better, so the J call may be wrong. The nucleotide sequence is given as TGTGCCGCGAGGGGGGCTTCTTACGAGCAGTACTTC. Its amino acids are CAARGASYEQYF.